This TCR beta chain was obtained from a study of post-analysis software for immune sequencing data. Turning to the study itself: As for disease course, relapsing-remitting, secondary progressive and progressive-relapsing multiple sclerosis were all included.

The table lists this clonotype with a few counts. Its antigen is still unknown. V shed 1 base and J 8 bases; nucleotides not matched to a gene: 13. CDR3 size: 17 residues. The germline V gene encodes CDR1 LGHNA and CDR2 YNFKEQ. Study results and caveats: For normalized Chao1 diversity, multiple sclerosis patients scored significantly lower than controls did. Under the F measure, samples that were prepared in one batch clustered strongly together. In patients, 4 to 6 TRBV segments were more frequent than in controls, with TRBV5-6, TRBV5-1 and TRBV20-1 among them.

Presence of unique molecular identifiers characterized the TCR beta cDNA libraries. Out of about 0.95 to 10 million T cells, about 500,000 cDNA molecules were generated. TCRdb ran MiXCR on the PCR reads and lists one entry per CDR3 protein. In the table there are roughly 800,000 distinct CDR3 sequences, 46% of which are singletons. Sequenced sample: blood. V is TRBV4-2 and J is TRBJ2-3, with 9 bases that match TRBD2. The source of this sequence is a girl under 18 with multiple sclerosis. This chain's CDR3 is CASSQVSAGGPDFTQYF. The CDR3, as DNA: TGTGCCAGCAGCCAAGTCTCGGCGGGAGGGCCGGATTTTACGCAGTATTTT.